Listed below are T cell receptor beta chains from one sample, sequenced in a study of shared clonotypes between healthy human individuals. Profiling relied on immunoSEQ multiplex PCR, and the TCRdb table lists in-frame clones only, not all of them. The sample gives 2 million to 2.5 million clones, about 92% of which show up once; 0.35% to 0.45% is in the top ten. The sequenced sample consisted of naive CD4+ T cells from PBMCs. The receptors were gathered from a man between 18 and 29 years old in good health. Some clones in this sample may be carry-over from other donors' samples. Each CDR3 is given with its conserved first and last residue. The order of the fields is D gene, clone size, J gene, V gene, CDR3 DNA, CDR3 protein. A D gene is named only where the DNA matches it firmly. Size values are once, few and many counts, or a class for expanded clones, and some rows have none.

D: NA
size: once
J: TRBJ2-7
V: TRBV7-3
DNA: TGTGCCAGCAGCTCCCGGGGGAGCTACGAGCAGTACTTC
CDR3: CASSSRGSYEQYF

D: TRBD1
size: NA
J: TRBJ1-2
V: TRBV27
DNA: TGTGCCAGCAGTTCCCCTCCGGGACAGGACTATGGCTACACCTTC
CDR3: CASSSPPGQDYGYTF

D: TRBD1
size: NA
J: TRBJ1-2
V: TRBV11-2
DNA: TGTGCCAGCAGCTCCAGCAGTGCAGGGGGAAGGCCCCCGGACTATGGCTACACCTTC
CDR3: CASSSSSAGGRPPDYGYTF

D: NA
size: NA
J: TRBJ2-7
V: TRBV9
DNA: TGTGCCAGCAGCCCCGGGGTTGCCTACGAGCAGTACTTC
CDR3: CASSPGVAYEQYF

D: NA
size: NA
J: TRBJ2-2
V: TRBV5-4
DNA: TGTGCCAGCAGCTTGGGCGGGCCCGGGGAGCTGTTTTTT
CDR3: CASSLGGPGELFF

D: NA
size: NA
J: TRBJ1-6
V: TRBV7-6
DNA: TGTGCCAGCAGCTTCCAGGGAAGTAGGGCACCCCTCCACTTT
CDR3: CASSFQGSRAPLHF

D: NA
size: NA
J: TRBJ1-2
V: TRBV28
DNA: TGTGCCAGCAGTTTACCGGGGCCCTATGGCTACACCTTC
CDR3: CASSLPGPYGYTF

D: NA
size: NA
J: TRBJ2-5
V: TRBV7-3
DNA: TGTGCCAGCAGCTTTAGACTAGAAGAGACCCAGTACTTC
CDR3: CASSFRLEETQYF

D: TRBD1
size: NA
J: TRBJ1-5
V: TRBV7-8
DNA: TGTGCCAGCAGCGAACACAACAGGGGGAATAGCAATCAGCCCCAGCATTTT
CDR3: CASSEHNRGNSNQPQHF

D: NA
size: NA
J: TRBJ2-5
V: TRBV28
DNA: TGTGCCAGCAGGGAATTCCAAGAGACCCAGTACTTC
CDR3: CASREFQETQYF

D: NA
size: NA
J: TRBJ1-1
V: TRBV6-1
DNA: TGTGCCAGCAGTCAATTTACCGGGGCCTTGAAAGGGGCTTTCTTT
CDR3: CASSQFTGALKGAFF

D: TRBD1
size: NA
J: TRBJ2-4
V: TRBV5-1
DNA: TGCGCCAGCAGCCCCGGGACAGGCCTTGGGGCCAAAAACATTCAGTACTTC
CDR3: CASSPGTGLGAKNIQYF

D: TRBD1
size: NA
J: TRBJ2-1
V: TRBV19
DNA: TGTGCCAGTAGTGCTCTTCCGGACAGGGTAGTCGGGCAGTTCTTC
CDR3: CASSALPDRVVGQFF

D: NA
size: NA
J: TRBJ2-3
V: TRBV27
DNA: TGTGCCAGCAGTTCGCCCCCAGGGCGCTCTAGCACAGATACGCAGTATTTT
CDR3: CASSSPPGRSSTDTQYF

D: NA
size: NA
J: TRBJ2-7
V: TRBV6-1
DNA: TGTGCCAGCCAAAAGAGGGGACTCGGCTACGAGCAGTACTTC
CDR3: CASQKRGLGYEQYF

D: NA
size: NA
J: TRBJ1-4
V: TRBV5-4
DNA: TGTGCCAGCAGCTCGGGACGTAACGAAAAACTGTTTTTT
CDR3: CASSSGRNEKLFF

D: NA
size: NA
J: TRBJ1-2
V: TRBV28
DNA: TGTGCCTCCATCGGGAGGGGCCTTGGCTACACCTTC
CDR3: CASIGRGLGYTF

D: NA
size: NA
J: TRBJ2-6
V: TRBV7-8
DNA: TGTGCCAGCAAACGCGGCTCTGGGGCCAACGTCCTGACTTTC
CDR3: CASKRGSGANVLTF

D: NA
size: NA
J: TRBJ2-1
V: TRBV28
DNA: TGTGCCAGCAGTTTCGGGTTAGGGCGGTCCAATGAGCAGTTCTTC
CDR3: CASSFGLGRSNEQFF

D: NA
size: NA
J: TRBJ2-7
V: TRBV7-9
DNA: TGTGCCAGCAGCTTAGTATCGGGGATCTTGAACTCCTACGAGCAGTACTTC
CDR3: CASSLVSGILNSYEQYF

D: NA
size: NA
J: TRBJ1-1
V: TRBV28
DNA: TGTGCCAGCAGTTCGGGGGGGTCGAACACTGAAGCTTTCTTT
CDR3: CASSSGGSNTEAFF

D: NA
size: NA
J: TRBJ2-5
V: TRBV4-1
DNA: TGCGCCAGCAGCCCCCAAAGAGGATTAGAGACCCAGTACTTC
CDR3: CASSPQRGLETQYF

D: TRBD2
size: NA
J: TRBJ2-1
V: TRBV5-4
DNA: TGTGCCAGCAGCCCACCGGGACTAGCGGGAAATCCCTACAATGAGCAGTTCTTC
CDR3: CASSPPGLAGNPYNEQFF

D: NA
size: NA
J: TRBJ1-1
V: TRBV6-5
DNA: TGTGCCAGCAGTCCCCCAACGAACACTGAAGCTTTCTTT
CDR3: CASSPPTNTEAFF

D: TRBD1
size: NA
J: TRBJ1-1
V: TRBV30
DNA: TGTGCCTGGGGATACAGGGGGCGGAACACTGAAGCTTTCTTT
CDR3: CAWGYRGRNTEAFF

D: TRBD1
size: NA
J: TRBJ1-5
V: TRBV28
DNA: TGTGCCAGCAGTTTAACGACAGGGAGGCGAGGGGAGCCCCAGCATTTT
CDR3: CASSLTTGRRGEPQHF

D: NA
size: NA
J: TRBJ2-7
V: TRBV7-8
DNA: TGTGCCAGCAGCTTAGCGCGGCGACGCGGCCCCCCCTACGAGCAGTACTTC
CDR3: CASSLARRRGPPYEQYF

D: NA
size: NA
J: TRBJ1-3
V: TRBV4-1
DNA: TGCGCCAGCAGCCAAGTGGATATCTCTGGAAACACCATATATTTT
CDR3: CASSQVDISGNTIYF

D: NA
size: NA
J: TRBJ1-2
V: TRBV9
DNA: TGTGCCAGCAGCCCCCGGGGGAACTATGGCTACACCTTC
CDR3: CASSPRGNYGYTF

D: NA
size: once
J: TRBJ1-4
V: TRBV7-9
DNA: TGTGCCAGCAGCTTAGTCTCGTTTTCGGGGCCCGGGTTAGGAGAAAAACTGTTTTTT
CDR3: CASSLVSFSGPGLGEKLFF

D: NA
size: NA
J: TRBJ1-3
V: TRBV6-1
DNA: TGTGCCAGCCGAACCCAACAGGGCTCTGGAAACACCATATATTTT
CDR3: CASRTQQGSGNTIYF

D: TRBD1
size: NA
J: TRBJ2-7
V: TRBV9
DNA: TGTGCCAGCAGCGCCTACAGGGGGCCTACCTACGAGCAGTACTTC
CDR3: CASSAYRGPTYEQYF

D: TRBD2
size: NA
J: TRBJ2-5
V: TRBV27
DNA: TGTGCCAGCAGCACGACTAGCCTGGGGGAGACCCAGTACTTC
CDR3: CASSTTSLGETQYF

D: NA
size: NA
J: TRBJ1-6
V: TRBV11-2
DNA: TGTGCCAGCAGCTTAGAGGGGGGGCGGAATTCACCCCTCCACTTT
CDR3: CASSLEGGRNSPLHF

D: TRBD2
size: NA
J: TRBJ2-1
V: TRBV9
DNA: TGTGCCAGCAGCGTAGCAACTAGCGGGAGGGACTACAATGAGCAGTTCTTC
CDR3: CASSVATSGRDYNEQFF

D: NA
size: NA
J: TRBJ1-5
V: TRBV7-8
DNA: TGTGCCAGCAGCTTGGATGGGGGGATAGGCAATCAGCCCCAGCATTTT
CDR3: CASSLDGGIGNQPQHF

D: TRBD2
size: NA
J: TRBJ2-2
V: TRBV4-2
DNA: TGTGCCAGCAGCCAAGTTTCCCCCCAGCGGGGGCCGAACACCGGGGAGCTGTTTTTT
CDR3: CASSQVSPQRGPNTGELFF